This entry is about one T cell receptor beta chain. This sample is drawn from a study of control samples from healthy donors and cancer patients. Some clones are missing from TCRdb's copy, which holds only in-frame ones; the method was immunoSEQ multiplex PCR. The data show 85,000 to 100,000 clones, over 90% seen once. Germline V gene lookup returns CDR1 SGHVS and CDR2 FQNEAQ. The CDR3 runs 16 residues. V was cut by 5 bases and J by 2 bases, with 18 bases left in between. The sample consisted of blood. This chain uses TRBV7-8 with TRBJ1-1, with D perhaps matching TRBD1 (5 bases). This sequence originates from a man aged 18 to 29 in good health. The CDR3 DNA follows: TGTGCCAGCAGCCAAGATACAGGAAACCTTAACACTGAAGCTTTCTTT. Translated: CASSQDTGNLNTEAFF.